This T cell receptor (beta chain) is drawn from a study of shared clonotypes between healthy human individuals. This clone was recorded only once. What it binds is not known. V was shortened by 7 bases and J by 0 bases, with 7 bases between the two germline ends. Germline V gives CDR1 SNHLY, CDR2 FYNNEI. The CDR3 is 13 residues long. Every subset had its genomic DNA shared out evenly among several immunoSEQ plates. Every unsorted PBMC PCR replicate was loaded with 300 ng DNA, about 30,000 T cell genomes. Per the study methods: Filtering differed, since immunoSEQ gave only junction sequences and no quality scores. Here immunoSEQ multiplex PCR was the method, and the copy in TCRdb shows in-frame clones only, minus some. V and J calls and clone size follow that table, whereas D and trimming were derived from the DNA. Here the sample spans around 480,000 clones, roughly 79% being singletons. General study findings and limits: Clonotype sharing levels among donors were expected to vary with sequencing depth.

This sequence originates from a woman in her thirties or forties in good health. Some clones in this sample may be carry-over from other donors' samples. Sequencing input: PBMCs. This chain connects TRBV2 to TRBJ1-5; D remains unclear. Here the CDR3 reads CASKEYSNQPQHF. In nucleotides, the CDR3 is TGTGCCAGCAAAGAGTATAGCAATCAGCCCCAGCATTTT.